The 8 T cell receptor beta chains below all came from one sample that was sequenced in a study of blood T cell repertoires in COVID-19. Assay used: immunoSEQ multiplex PCR; TCRdb lists only in-frame clones, some missing. In the table there are around 57,000 clones, around 90% of which are singletons. The sample consisted of peripheral blood. The receptors come from a woman aged 80 or older with COVID-19, enrolled during active disease.

This clone appeared once. The rearrangement uses TRBV27 and TRBJ2-7; no clear D. V lost 5 bases and J 0 bases, leaving 14 bases between the germline ends. The CDR3 is 15 amino acids. Germline-derived CDR1 and CDR2 are MNHEY and SMNVEV (reference sequence). CDR3 DNA sequence: TGTGCCAGCAGTCCCCTTCTGCTCAGCTCCTACGAGCAGTACTTC. It is translated as CASSPLLLSSYEQYF.

The chain joins TRBV5-1 to TRBJ2-1; 8 bases match TRBD1. Germline CDR1 is SGHRS and CDR2 is YFSETQ. V lost 2 bases, J lost 3 bases, and 4 bases stayed unmatched. The length of the CDR3 is 15 residues. The CDR3 loop is CASSFRTGGYNEQFF. The CDR3 coding sequence is TGCGCCAGCAGCTTCAGAACAGGGGGCTACAATGAGCAGTTCTTC.

The chain is built from TRBV5-4 and TRBJ1-2; 8 bases are shared with TRBD1. CDR3 size: 15 residues. Trimming at V came to 4 bases and at J to 7 bases, leaving 12 bases not matched to a gene. The germline CDR1 and CDR2 sequences are SGHNT and YYREEE (reference sequence). The CDR3 DNA reads as TGTGCCAGCAGCCCGGACGGACAGGGTAATCGTGGCTACACCTTC. Its protein product is CASSPDGQGNRGYTF.

The CDR3 region has the DNA TGTGCCAGCGGGACTGGACTGCAAGAGACCCAGTACTTC. Translated, it gives CASGTGLQETQYF. The chain has TRBV28 and TRBJ2-5; D possibly corresponds to TRBD2 (6 bases). V dropped 8 bases and J dropped 2 bases, with 12 bases sitting between them. This CDR3 has 13 amino acids. Per the germline V gene, CDR1 is MDHEN and CDR2 is SYDVKM.

A single count supports this clone. V usage is TRBV30 and J usage is TRBJ2-7; D possibly corresponds to TRBD2 (5 bases). Germline V gene lookup returns CDR1 GTSNPN and CDR2 SVGIG (reference sequence). V lost 6 bases and J lost 3, with 15 bases in between. The CDR3 extends over 13 amino acids. The CDR3 is CACSGVGSYEQYF. The CDR3 DNA follows: TGTGCCTGTTCTGGAGTTGGGAGCTACGAGCAGTACTTC.

V and J are TRBV27 and TRBJ1-6, with D unresolved. V was pared by 2 bases and J by 9 bases, with 11 bases between. CDR1 MNHEY and CDR2 SMNVEV come from the germline V gene (reference sequence). The CDR3 has 14 residues. The CDR3 loop reads CASSLQAYGSPLHF. The CDR3 DNA reads TGTGCCAGCAGTTTACAGGCTTATGGTTCACCCCTCCACTTT.

This chain connects TRBV19 to TRBJ2-4, with 7 bases matching TRBD1. Per the germline V gene, CDR1 is LNHDA and CDR2 is SQIVND (reference sequence). The length of the CDR3 is 14 residues. Trimming at V came to 4 bases and at J to 3 bases, leaving 3 bases not matched to a gene. This chain's CDR3 is CASSRQGIKNIQYF. For the CDR3, the DNA is TGTGCCAGTAGTAGACAGGGAATCAAAAACATTCAGTACTTC.

This clone has just one count. The rearrangement joins TRBV5-1 to TRBJ2-7; 8 bases are shared with TRBD1. The germline V gene has CDR1 SGHRS and CDR2 YFSETQ. The CDR3 is 14 residues long. V lost 3 bases to trimming and J lost 4 bases; unmatched junction nucleotides: 6. CDR3 residues: CASSSRDRWYEQYF. In DNA form, the CDR3 reads TGCGCCAGCAGCTCAAGGGACAGGTGGTACGAGCAGTACTTC.